This is a list of T cell receptor beta chains from one sample in a study of T cell repertoires in cytomegalovirus infection. Antigen specificity for these receptors is unknown. TCRdb recomputed calls from the reads with MiXCR, one row per CDR3 protein. The data contain about half a million distinct CDR3 sequences, more than 30% of them singletons. Source: cultured PBMCs, taken from culture after CMV antigen stimulation. The receptor set was obtained from a human donor in good health (CMV status not recorded). Some clones in this sample may be carry-over from other donors' samples. The CDR3 runs from the conserved cysteine through the conserved F or W. A D gene is named only where the DNA matches it firmly. Rows give clone size only sometimes, using once, few, many, or a class for an expanded clone.

V gene,J gene,clone size,D gene,CDR3 protein,CDR3 DNA
TRBV7-2,TRBJ2-1,.,.,CASSVDYNEQFF,TGTGCCAGCAGCGTCGACTACAATGAGCAGTTCTTC
TRBV7-6,TRBJ2-1,few,.,CASSLGLTFYNEQFF,TGTGCCAGCAGCTTAGGTTTAACTTTCTACAATGAGCAGTTCTTC
TRBV7-9,TRBJ2-4,.,.,CASSGTGTTKNIQYF,TGTGCCAGCAGCGGAACGGGGACAACCAAAAACATTCAGTACTTC
TRBV7-2,TRBJ1-4,few,.,CASSRSTNEKLFF,TGTGCCAGCAGCCGATCAACTAATGAAAAACTGTTTTTT
TRBV20-1,TRBJ1-1,.,.,CSAKTTGDYTEAFF,TGCAGTGCTAAAACGACAGGCGACTACACTGAAGCTTTCTTT
TRBV7-9,TRBJ2-1,few,.,CASSPDVGEQFF,TGTGCCAGCAGCCCCGACGTTGGTGAGCAGTTCTTC
TRBV7-2,TRBJ2-5,.,.,CASSLEITGPRYF,TGTGCCAGCAGCTTAGAAATCACGGGGCCACGGTACTTC
TRBV7-2,TRBJ2-2,many,TRBD2,CASSLDLAGTGELFF,TGTGCCAGCAGCTTGGATCTAGCGGGCACCGGGGAGCTGTTTTTT
TRBV20-1,TRBJ1-1,.,.,CSARDLLGVGTEAFF,TGCAGTGCTAGAGATCTCTTGGGGGTGGGCACTGAAGCTTTCTTT
TRBV20-1,TRBJ2-5,.,TRBD2,CSARGTSGRTYQETQYF,TGCAGTGCTAGGGGGACTAGCGGGAGGACGTACCAAGAGACCCAGTACTTC
TRBV5-1,TRBJ2-1,.,.,CASSLALADEQFF,TGCGCCAGCAGCTTGGCTTTAGCCGATGAGCAGTTCTTC
TRBV11-3,TRBJ2-2,.,.,CASRGGGGGELFF,TGTGCCAGCAGGGGAGGGGGCGGCGGGGAGCTGTTTTTT
TRBV6-2/TRBV6-3,TRBJ1-1,few,.,CASSYGQPEAFF,TGTGCCAGCAGCTATGGACAGCCCGAAGCTTTCTTT
TRBV11-2,TRBJ1-2,.,.,CASSYSRDTGYTF,TGTGCCAGCTCTTACTCTCGGGACACTGGCTACACCTTC
TRBV6-2/TRBV6-3,TRBJ2-3,.,.,CASSFWGSDTQYF,TGTGCCAGCAGTTTCTGGGGCTCAGATACGCAGTATTTT
TRBV6-2/TRBV6-3,TRBJ2-2,.,TRBD1,CASSQDRGYTGELFF,TGTGCCAGCAGCCAGGACAGGGGTTACACCGGGGAGCTGTTTTTT
TRBV7-2,TRBJ1-4,few,TRBD1,CASSQRQGPNEKLFF,TGTGCCAGCAGCCAGAGACAGGGACCTAATGAAAAACTGTTTTTT
TRBV20-1,TRBJ2-5,few,TRBD2,CSAHRLAEIQETQYF,TGCAGTGCTCACCGACTAGCGGAAATACAAGAGACCCAGTACTTC
TRBV6-5,TRBJ2-2,.,TRBD2,CASSFSQRGSNTGELFF,TGTGCCAGCAGTTTTTCCCAGCGGGGCTCAAACACCGGGGAGCTGTTTTTT
TRBV29-1,TRBJ2-5,.,.,CSVDGAQYF,TGCAGCGTTGACGGGGCCCAGTACTTC
TRBV6-5,TRBJ1-5,.,TRBD1,CASSSGTALGSNQPQHF,TGTGCCAGCAGTTCCGGGACAGCCCTGGGGAGCAATCAGCCCCAGCATTTT
TRBV30,TRBJ2-3,.,.,CAWSVWGTDTQYF,TGTGCCTGGAGTGTTTGGGGCACAGATACGCAGTATTTT
TRBV7-2,TRBJ2-1,few,TRBD2,CASSKRTPGLAGGYNEQFF,TGTGCCAGCAGCAAGCGAACACCGGGACTAGCGGGAGGCTACAATGAGCAGTTCTTC
TRBV5-1,TRBJ2-5,.,.,CASSLTSLGPVETQYF,TGCGCCAGCAGCTTGACTAGCTTGGGGCCCGTGGAGACCCAGTACTTC
TRBV7-6,TRBJ2-1,few,TRBD2,CASSLEREGNEQFF,TGTGCCAGCAGCTTAGAGCGGGAGGGGAATGAGCAGTTCTTC
TRBV7-2,TRBJ1-2,few,.,CASSFGPPGGASYGYTF,TGTGCCAGCAGCTTTGGTCCCCCGGGGGGCGCTTCCTATGGCTACACCTTC
TRBV20-1,TRBJ1-2,.,TRBD1,CSVPGQGIYGYTF,TGCAGTGTCCCGGGACAGGGTATCTATGGCTACACCTTC
TRBV19,TRBJ1-5,.,TRBD1,CASSIDRGTQPQHF,TGTGCCAGTAGTATCGACAGGGGGACTCAGCCCCAGCATTTT
TRBV24-1,TRBJ2-1,.,.,CATAGLADNNEQFF,TGTGCCACGGCAGGGCTAGCTGATAACAATGAGCAGTTCTTC
TRBV12-3/TRBV12-4,TRBJ2-3,few,.,CASSFAEVGTDTQYF,TGTGCCAGCAGTTTCGCGGAGGTGGGCACAGATACGCAGTATTTT
TRBV7-9,TRBJ2-5,.,TRBD2,CASSPGTIQETQYF,TGTGCCAGCAGCCCGGGGACTATACAAGAGACCCAGTACTTC
TRBV2,TRBJ2-1,.,.,CASSVVSGLRDEQFF,TGTGCCAGCAGTGTGGTTAGCGGATTACGCGATGAGCAGTTCTTC
TRBV4-1,TRBJ1-2,many,.,CASSQVGTGEGYTF,TGCGCCAGCAGCCAAGTGGGAACCGGGGAAGGCTACACCTTC
TRBV20-1,TRBJ2-3,.,TRBD2,CSARDVAGGPGTQYF,TGCAGTGCTAGAGATGTGGCGGGAGGGCCCGGTACGCAGTATTTT
TRBV4-1,TRBJ2-3,.,TRBD2,CASSQESVAGSTDTQYF,TGCGCCAGCAGCCAAGAGTCGGTAGCGGGAAGCACAGATACGCAGTATTTT
TRBV5-1,TRBJ2-3,.,TRBD2,CASSTPLAGGTDTQYF,TGCGCCAGCAGCACACCGCTAGCGGGCGGCACAGATACGCAGTATTTT
TRBV20-1,TRBJ1-5,.,.,CSAKDGGQPQHF,TGCAGTGCTAAAGACGGCGGTCAGCCCCAGCATTTT
TRBV12-3/TRBV12-4,TRBJ2-7,.,TRBD1,CASSLRTGLSYEQYF,TGTGCCAGCAGTTTACGGACAGGGCTGTCCTACGAGCAGTACTTC
TRBV20-1,TRBJ2-5,.,TRBD1,CSAGYDRDETQYF,TGCAGTGCTGGCTACGACAGGGACGAGACCCAGTACTTC
TRBV12-3/TRBV12-4,TRBJ1-1,few,.,CASSLGGTFEAFF,TGTGCCAGCAGTTTAGGGGGGACTTTTGAAGCTTTCTTT
TRBV7-3,TRBJ2-1,many,TRBD2,CASSIATSGLNEQFF,TGTGCCAGCAGCATTGCGACTAGCGGGTTGAATGAGCAGTTCTTC
TRBV2,TRBJ1-1,.,.,CASSEIRVMNTEAFF,TGTGCCAGCAGTGAGATAAGAGTTATGAACACTGAAGCTTTCTTT
TRBV11-3,TRBJ1-1,once,TRBD1,CASRQGAGNTEAFF,TGTGCCAGCAGACAGGGGGCGGGGAACACTGAAGCTTTCTTT
TRBV6-8,TRBJ2-3,.,.,CASSYWSSSTDTQYF,TGTGCCAGCAGTTACTGGAGCAGTAGCACAGATACGCAGTATTTT
TRBV30,TRBJ2-3,.,TRBD2,CAWSIGEGDTQYF,TGTGCCTGGAGCATAGGGGAGGGGGATACGCAGTATTTT
TRBV7-2,TRBJ2-4,few,.,CASCQGEWDIQYF,TGTGCCAGCTGCCAGGGAGAATGGGACATTCAGTACTTC
TRBV20-1,TRBJ2-4,few,TRBD2,CSAPNSGRATDIQYF,TGCAGTGCACCAAATAGCGGGAGGGCCACGGACATTCAGTACTTC
TRBV7-2,TRBJ2-2,few,TRBD2,CASSSRPLAGEAAGELFF,TGTGCCAGCAGCTCACGCCCACTAGCGGGAGAGGCTGCCGGGGAGCTGTTTTTT
TRBV12-3/TRBV12-4,TRBJ1-1,.,TRBD1,CASTQQGRVTEAFF,TGTGCCAGCACGCAACAGGGGCGGGTCACTGAAGCTTTCTTT
TRBV19,TRBJ1-2,few,TRBD1,CASSSLTGDSFNGYTF,TGTGCCAGTAGTTCCCTGACAGGGGACTCCTTTAATGGCTACACCTTC
TRBV28,TRBJ2-7,.,.,CASSLPLREQYF,TGTGCCAGCAGTTTACCCTTACGAGAGCAGTACTTC
TRBV2,TRBJ2-7,.,.,CASSRSRKEQYF,TGTGCCAGCAGTAGGAGTCGGAAGGAGCAGTACTTC